These 23 T cell receptor beta chains originate from one sample sequenced in a study of blood T cells in healthy people across ages (dated by TCRdb to 2015 to 2017). The protocol used for the library was 5' RACE. These reads were obtained on an Illumina HiSeq 2500. The second PCR ran for about 6 to 12 cycles and used a J-beta primer mix along with a sample-barcoded 5' primer. TCRdb passed the public sequencing reads through fastp at Q25 and MiXCR, retaining productive beta sequences. Identical CDR3 protein sequences are pooled into one entry, listed with their most common genes and DNA. The sample includes under 1,100,000 distinct CDR3 sequences, with around 27% observed a single time. About 0.69% of the sample lies in the top ten. The same sample was also studied in work on T cells of mothers and their children.

Sequenced material: blood. These receptor sequences come from a girl aged 2 to 9 in good health.

The chain carries TRBV7-2 and TRBJ2-5; 9 bases map to TRBD2. The junction had 8 bases not matched to a gene; V was cut back by 5 bases and J by 1 base. From germline, CDR1 is SGHTA and CDR2 FQGNSA. CDR3 length: 16 residues. The CDR3 nucleotides read TGTGCCAGCAGCCGACGACTAGCGGAGCTCCAAGAGACCCAGTACTTC. Residues: CASSRRLAELQETQYF.

The chain joins TRBV28 to TRBJ1-5; 8 bases match TRBD1. The germline CDR1 and CDR2 sequences are MDHEN and SYDVKM. This CDR3 is 18 amino acids long. Trimming at V came to 5 bases and at J to 0 bases, leaving 12 bases not matched to a gene. The CDR3 DNA sequence: TGTGCCAGCAGTCTCGGGACAGGCAGTGCCTATAGCAATCAGCCCCAGCATTTT. It codes for CASSLGTGSAYSNQPQHF.

The chain links TRBV20-1 to TRBJ1-2; 8 nucleotides align to TRBD1. There are 11 residues in the CDR3. Germline CDR1 and CDR2: DFQATT and SNEGSKA (reference sequence). Unmatched junction bases numbered 6, after V lost 8 bases and J lost 7 bases. CDR3: CSTGQDPGYTF. CDR3 DNA: TGCAGTACGGGACAGGACCCTGGCTACACCTTC.

J is TRBJ2-2 and V is TRBV5-1, with 10 bases identical to TRBD2. The CDR3 spans 15 residues. Germline CDR1 and CDR2: SGHRS and YFSETQ. After removal of 4 bases from V and 7 bases from J, the junction contained 7 bases not matched to a gene. The CDR3 DNA reads as TGCGCCAGCAGCCCAAGCGGGGGGGCTGTCGGGGAGCTGTTTTTT. Translated, it gives CASSPSGGAVGELFF.

In this sample, this clonotype turned up a few times. J is TRBJ2-5 and V is TRBV20-1; D uncertain. The length of the CDR3 is 11 residues. V was clipped by 4 bases and J by 5 bases, with 8 bases between them. From germline, CDR1 is DFQATT and CDR2 SNEGSKA (reference sequence). The chain's CDR3 is CSAKWVETQYF. The DNA for the CDR3 is TGCAGTGCTAAATGGGTCGAGACCCAGTACTTC.

This clonotype was seen a few times. The chain links TRBV12-3 or TRBV12-4 to TRBJ2-1, with D perhaps matching TRBD2 (5 bases). V gave up 6 bases and J gave up 5 bases, with 14 bases separating them. This CDR3 has 14 residues. The CDR3 DNA sequence: TGTGCCAGCAGGGGGAGCCGAGGACACAATGAGCAGTTCTTC. Translated: CASRGSRGHNEQFF.

This rearrangement joins TRBV29-1 to TRBJ1-4; D is possibly TRBD1 (5 bases). The germline V gene has CDR1 SQVTM and CDR2 ANQGSEA. CDR3 size: 14 residues. The V and J ends lost 7 bases and 5 bases respectively, with 17 bases between them. The CDR3 DNA is TGCAGCGCTGGTCTGGGACCTCACAATGAAAAACTGTTTTTT. Translated: CSAGLGPHNEKLFF.

In its sample, this clonotype was seen a few times. The chain links TRBV15 to TRBJ2-2; D perhaps matches TRBD1 (6 bases). From germline, CDR1 is LNHNV and CDR2 YYDKDF (reference sequence). The CDR3 loop spans 16 amino acids. Trimming stripped 1 base from V and 2 bases from J, with 11 bases between. In DNA, the CDR3 is TGTGCCACCAGCAGAGTGTCAGGGGCCAACACCGGGGAGCTGTTTTTT. It specifies CATSRVSGANTGELFF.

The chain uses TRBV2 and TRBJ2-7, with TRBD1 identical over 9 bases. Germline V lookup: CDR1 SNHLY, CDR2 FYNNEI. This CDR3 has 14 amino acids. J was trimmed by 5 bases and V by 8 bases; bases with no gene match: 10. CDR3 in DNA: TGTGCCAGCCTACCGGGACAGGGCCCCCACGAGCAGTACTTC. Protein: CASLPGQGPHEQYF.

This chain uses TRBV7-8 with TRBJ1-2, with a weak D call TRBD1 (5 bases). The CDR3 contains 16 residues. The germline V gene has CDR1 SGHVS and CDR2 FQNEAQ. V lost 5 bases, J lost 6 bases, and 22 bases lay in between. This CDR3 reads CASSPEPPGGVDGYTF. Here the CDR3 DNA reads TGTGCCAGCAGCCCAGAGCCCCCCGGGGGGGTGGATGGCTACACCTTC.

This rearrangement joins TRBV12-3 or TRBV12-4 to TRBJ2-2; D possibly matches TRBD1 or TRBD2 (5 bases each). The CDR3 runs 14 residues. Trimming shortened V by 6 bases and J by 6 bases, and 14 bases separated the two germline ends. For the CDR3, the DNA is TGTGCCAGCAGCCCCACCCAGGGAGCCGGGGAGCTGTTTTTT. Encoded protein: CASSPTQGAGELFF.

This clonotype was picked up many times. The chain combines TRBV9 with TRBJ1-2, with TRBD1 matching 11 bases. The V and J ends lost 3 bases and 2 bases, in that order; junction bases with no gene match: 3. This CDR3 spans 15 amino acids. Germline CDR1 is SGDLS and CDR2 is YYNGEE. The CDR3 nucleotides read TGTGCCAGCAGCGCGGGGACAGGGGGAAACTATGGCTACACCTTC. This codes for CASSAGTGGNYGYTF.

The chain has TRBV25-1 and TRBJ2-2; D perhaps matches TRBD1 (7 bases). Looked up from germline, CDR1 is MGHDK and CDR2 is SYGVNS. V lost 3 bases and J lost 2, with 13 bases in between. The CDR3 loop spans 16 amino acids. This chain's CDR3 is CASSDPRGANTGELFF. CDR3 DNA sequence: TGTGCCAGCAGTGATCCCAGGGGGGCCAACACCGGGGAGCTGTTTTTT.

The rearrangement links TRBV9 to TRBJ2-3; 11 bases match TRBD2. CDR3 length equals 16 residues. V gave up 4 bases and J gave up 3 bases; unmatched junction bases: 7. Germline CDR1 and CDR2: SGDLS and YYNGEE. CDR3 amino acids: CASSSAVAGGTDTQYF. The CDR3 DNA reads TGTGCCAGCAGCTCAGCGGTAGCGGGGGGGACAGATACGCAGTATTTT.

Concerning this clonotype: At one boundary the junction diverges from the germline segment, which might be a read error. The J gene is TRBJ2-1, the V gene TRBV5-6; D unclear. The CDR3 is made up of 12 amino acids. Germline CDR1 SGHDT, CDR2 YYEEEE. The CDR3 reads CPSSQISNEQFF. CDR3 DNA: TGTCCCAGCAGCCAAATCTCAAATGAGCAGTTCTTC.

This clonotype was counted a single time. V gene TRBV18 combines with J gene TRBJ2-1, with 10 bases matching TRBD2. The V segment lost 0 bases and the J segment 10 bases; nucleotides outside the gene matches: 6. CDR3 size: 15 residues. The germline V gene has CDR1 KGHSH and CDR2 LQKENI. CDR3: CASSPPGTSAKEQFF. Here the CDR3 DNA reads TGTGCCAGCTCACCACCGGGGACTAGCGCTAAAGAGCAGTTCTTC. The variable domain in full, completed from reference TRBV18 and TRBJ2-1, reads NAGVMQNPRHLVRRRGQEARLRCSPMKGHSHVYWYRQLPEEGLKFMVYLQKENIIDESGMPKERFSAEFPKEGPSILRIQQVVRGDSAAYFCASSPPGTSAKEQFFGPGTRLTVL.

The chain has TRBV5-1 and TRBJ2-7, with TRBD2 identical over 11 bases. Per germline, CDR1 SGHRS and CDR2 YFSETQ. V trimming: 0 bases; J trimming: 1 base; junction bases outside the gene matches: 3. The CDR3 spans 16 residues. CDR3: CASSLVTSGTSYEQYF. DNA of the CDR3: TGCGCCAGCAGCTTGGTGACTAGCGGGACTTCCTACGAGCAGTACTTC.

This clonotype has only a few counts. The V gene is TRBV29-1, the J gene TRBJ2-7; D gene ambiguous. V gave up 6 bases and J gave up 0 bases, with 9 bases separating them. This CDR3 comprises 12 residues. CDR1 is SQVTM, CDR2 ANQGSEA, per germline. The CDR3 here is CSVWVGSYEQYF. DNA for the CDR3: TGCAGCGTATGGGTGGGCTCCTACGAGCAGTACTTC.

The rearrangement joins TRBV10-3 to TRBJ1-1; no firm D call. Germline V CDR1 and CDR2: ENHRY, SYGVKD. The CDR3 is 13 residues long. With 4 bases removed from V and 1 base from J, the gap between germline ends came to 7 bases. CDR3 sequence reads: CAISVSTNTEAFF. CDR3 DNA: TGTGCCATCAGTGTCTCAACGAACACTGAAGCTTTCTTT.

The V call is TRBV5-1, the J call TRBJ1-1, with 7 bases matching TRBD1. The V gene's germline CDR1 is SGHRS and CDR2 YFSETQ. CDR3 length: 12 amino acids. V was pared by 3 bases and J by 7 bases, with 3 bases of the junction left unmatched. DNA of the CDR3: TGCGCCAGCAGCTCGGGACAGCTTGAAGCTTTCTTT. Amino acids: CASSSGQLEAFF.

V usage is TRBV29-1 and J usage is TRBJ2-5; D call uncertain. The J call may be mistaken, given a closer DNA end match to TRBJ2-1. The CDR3 sequence is 13 residues long. Germline V gene lookup returns CDR1 SQVTM and CDR2 ANQGSEA. CDR3 in DNA: TGCAGCGTTTCTAAGATAGGTCCGGGTGAGCAGTTCTTC. This sequence encodes CSVSKIGPGEQFF.

V and J are TRBV5-1 and TRBJ2-1; TRBD1 matches 9 bases. Germline V gene data show CDR1 as SGHRS and CDR2 as YFSETQ. Germline trimming cut 4 bases from V and 7 bases from J; bases unmatched to any gene: 9. This CDR3 is 15 amino acids long. The CDR3 bases are TGCGCCAGCAGCCCCGGGACAGGGTTGGGGAATGAGCAGTTCTTC. Amino acids: CASSPGTGLGNEQFF.

This chain connects TRBV6-5 to TRBJ2-5; D gene uncertain. Germline V gives CDR1 MNHEY, CDR2 SVGAGI. The CDR3 loop spans 12 amino acids. The V gene lost 7 bases and the J gene lost 1 base, with 7 bases spanning the gap. The CDR3 nucleotides are TGTGCCAGCATATCGGGCCAAGAGACCCAGTACTTC. Amino acids: CASISGQETQYF.